Listed here are 28 T cell receptor beta chains from one sample, sequenced in a study of identical twins. One entry per CDR3 protein, called by TCRdb with MiXCR from the 5' RACE reads. This sample has about 690,000 distinct CDR3 sequences, with around 6.1% found just once. Sequenced sample: naive T cells sorted from blood. The receptors come from a man between 18 and 29 years old in good health.

This clonotype was seen ten or more times. This chain connects TRBV12-3 or TRBV12-4 to TRBJ2-1; 8 positions agree with TRBD2. V trimming: 6 bases; J trimming: 8 bases; junction bases outside the gene matches: 12. The CDR3 covers 15 residues. CDR3 sequence (DNA): TGTGCCAGCAGGATACTAGCGGTCCCGTGGTATGAGCAGTTCTTC. This encodes CASRILAVPWYEQFF.

This clonotype was seen only a few times. As DNA, the CDR3 is TGTGCCAGCAGTTCGGGACTAGCGAAGGCCAAAAACATTCAGTACTTC. This gives the protein CASSSGLAKAKNIQYF. The rearrangement joins TRBV27 to TRBJ2-4; 10 nucleotides match TRBD2. V lost 4 bases and J lost 1; bases outside the gene matches: 4. The CDR3 is 16 residues long. CDR1 is MNHEY, CDR2 SMNVEV, per germline (reference sequence).

This clonotype was detected ten times or more. This chain uses TRBV4-3 with TRBJ2-7; 7 nucleotides line up with TRBD2. The CDR3 has 13 amino acids. V lost 0 bases, J lost 8 bases, and 4 bases stayed unmatched. Germline V gives CDR1 LGHNA, CDR2 YSLEER. The CDR3 coding sequence is TGCGCCAGCAGCCAAGATTGGGAGGGGCAGCAGTACTTC. Translating gives CASSQDWEGQQYF.

This clonotype was seen repeatedly, ten times or more. The chain has TRBV12-3 or TRBV12-4 and TRBJ2-5; 9 nucleotides line up with TRBD1. J gave up 4 bases and V 5 bases, and 8 bases lay outside the gene matches. There are 15 residues in the CDR3. The CDR3 nucleotides are TGTGCCAGCAGTGCGGGACAGGGTGGTAGAGAGACCCAGTACTTC. Residues: CASSAGQGGRETQYF.

This chain joins TRBV20-1 and TRBJ2-7, with 10 positions matching TRBD1. This CDR3 has 14 residues. V lost 3 bases to trimming and J lost 3 bases; unmatched junction nucleotides: 5. Per germline, CDR1 DFQATT and CDR2 SNEGSKA (reference sequence). The CDR3 DNA is TGCAGTGCTAGGCCGGGACAGGGGATCTACGAGCAGTACTTC. This sequence encodes CSARPGQGIYEQYF.

In its sample, this clonotype was seen a few times. CDR3 sequence reads: CAWNGGRDDNEQFF. The DNA for the CDR3 is TGTGCCTGGAACGGCGGGAGGGATGATAATGAGCAGTTCTTC. V and J are TRBV30 and TRBJ2-1, with 9 bases aligning to TRBD2. CDR1 and CDR2 (germline): GTSNPN, SVGIG (reference sequence). The CDR3 is 14 residues long. Losses at the gene ends were 4 bases for V and 7 bases for J; bases not matched to a gene: 8.

Points on this clonotype: With a much larger clone just one base away, this may be a read error. This chain uses TRBV6-2 or TRBV6-3 with TRBJ2-2; TRBD2 aligns across 9 bases. The V gene's germline CDR1 is MNHEY and CDR2 SVGEGT. The CDR3 runs to 15 residues. The CDR3 here is CASSYRREGTGKLFF. In DNA form, the CDR3 reads TGTGCCAGCAGTTACAGGCGGGAGGGCACCGGGAAGCTGTTTTTT.

Many counts were recorded for this clonotype. The genes are TRBV5-1 and TRBJ1-1; D gene uncertain. There are 12 residues in the CDR3. Germline V gene data show CDR1 as SGHRS and CDR2 as YFSETQ. Trimming removed 4 bases at V and 8 bases at J, with 12 bases between. In DNA form, the CDR3 reads TGCGCCAGCAGCCCGGACGGAGTGGAAGCTTTCTTT. Translation: CASSPDGVEAFF. Full variable domain (missing parts from reference TRBV5-1 and TRBJ1-1): KAGVTQTPRYLIKTRGQQVTLSCSPISGHRSVSWYQQTPGQGLQFLFEYFSETQRNKGNFPGRFSGRQFSNSRSEMNVSTLELGDSALYLCASSPDGVEAFFGQGTRLTVV.

This clonotype has at least ten counts. This chain links TRBV6-1 with TRBJ2-7; either TRBD1 or TRBD2 may supply D (6 bases each). With 10 bases removed from V and 4 bases from J, the gap between germline ends came to 17 bases. The CDR3 is 13 amino acids. Germline values: CDR1 MNHNS, CDR2 SASEGT. CDR3 bases: TGTGCCAACAAGGGGGACTGGGGGTACGAGCAGTACTTC. Its translation is CANKGDWGYEQYF.

This clonotype occurred once. The chain links TRBV11-1 to TRBJ2-1; TRBD2 matches at 9 bases. The germline gives CDR1 SGHAT, CDR2 FQDESV (reference sequence). CDR3 length: 19 residues. Trimming cost V 5 bases and J 6 bases; bases outside gene matches: 20. CDR3: CASSPILLLAGGRVNEQFF. CDR3 nucleotide sequence: TGTGCCAGCAGCCCTATCCTTCTTCTTGCGGGAGGGCGGGTCAATGAGCAGTTCTTC.

This clonotype was seen at least ten times. The V call is TRBV5-1, the J call TRBJ2-2; 7 bases fit TRBD2. CDR1 is SGHRS, CDR2 YFSETQ, per germline. V shed 4 bases, J shed 1 base, and the junction held 4 bases outside the gene matches. The length of the CDR3 is 15 residues. CDR3 bases: TGCGCCAGCAGCGTACTAGCGATGAACACCGGGGAGCTGTTTTTT. Amino acid sequence: CASSVLAMNTGELFF.

This clonotype has at least ten counts. This chain links TRBV12-3 or TRBV12-4 with TRBJ2-7, with unresolved D. V gave up 5 bases and J gave up 6 bases, with 14 bases separating them. CDR3 length: 13 amino acids. CDR3: CASSPLGDGEQYF. CDR3 nucleotides: TGTGCCAGCAGTCCCCTTGGGGATGGCGAGCAGTACTTC.

This clonotype was found many times. The V gene is TRBV29-1, the J gene TRBJ2-1, with a tentative D call TRBD1 (5 bases). The germline CDR1 and CDR2 sequences are SQVTM and ANQGSEA. V lost 3 bases to trimming and J lost 3 bases, with 12 bases between them. This CDR3 is built from 14 residues. The CDR3: CSVDSAGIYNEQFF. In DNA, the CDR3 is TGCAGCGTTGATTCGGCAGGGATCTACAATGAGCAGTTCTTC.

This chain links TRBV6-5 with TRBJ2-1; 8 bases agree with TRBD2. The germline V gene encodes CDR1 MNHEY and CDR2 SVGAGI. The V gene end was trimmed by 3 bases and the J gene end by 4 bases; junction bases not matched to a gene: 2. The CDR3 consists of 14 residues. The CDR3 sequence is CASSYTSGYNEQFF. Written as DNA, the CDR3 is TGTGCCAGCAGTTATACTAGCGGATACAATGAGCAGTTCTTC.

Ten or more counts support this clonotype. This chain connects TRBV29-1 to TRBJ1-2; D is ambiguous. Germline V gives CDR1 SQVTM, CDR2 ANQGSEA. The ends were cut back, 3 bases at V and 3 bases at J, with 8 bases in the middle. CDR3 length: 12 amino acids. CDR3 amino acids: CSVDGEYYGYTF. CDR3 DNA: TGCAGCGTTGACGGGGAATACTATGGCTACACCTTC.

This clonotype was recorded at least ten times. The rearrangement joins TRBV10-3 to TRBJ2-2, with D uncertain. V lost 6 bases, J lost 4 bases, and 12 bases lay in between. This CDR3 has 14 amino acids. Per germline, CDR1 ENHRY and CDR2 SYGVKD. The CDR3 reads CAIRPGPSTGELFF. The CDR3 DNA follows: TGTGCCATCAGACCCGGGCCCTCCACCGGGGAGCTGTTTTTT.

This clonotype was found a few times. V and J are TRBV9 and TRBJ1-6, with D possibly matching TRBD1 (6 bases). Germline V CDR1 and CDR2: SGDLS, YYNGEE. V dropped 3 bases and J dropped 7 bases, with 14 bases sitting between them. This CDR3 comprises 15 residues. CDR3 coding DNA: TGTGCCAGCAGCGACATACAGGGTGGAAATTCACCCCTCCACTTT. Amino acid sequence: CASSDIQGGNSPLHF.

This clonotype was detected ten times or more. This chain uses TRBV12-3 or TRBV12-4 with TRBJ1-1; D unresolved. The CDR3 has 13 residues. Trimming removed 8 bases from V and 0 bases from J, with 10 bases in between. The CDR3 spells CASASPVNTEAFF. The CDR3 DNA reads as TGTGCCAGCGCTTCGCCGGTGAACACTGAAGCTTTCTTT.

In its sample, this clonotype was seen a few times. This chain uses TRBV6-6 with TRBJ2-7, with a possible D match to TRBD2 (5 bases). CDR1 MNHNY and CDR2 SVGAGI come from the germline V gene (reference sequence). V lost 7 bases and J 7 bases, leaving 14 bases between the germline ends. The CDR3 is 12 residues long. CDR3 bases: TGTGCCAGCATTTCCGGCCCGGGGGAGCAGTACTTC. Amino acids: CASISGPGEQYF.

Ten or more counts support this clonotype. The chain uses TRBV20-1 and TRBJ2-7; weak D call: TRBD2 (6 bases). The V and J ends lost 5 bases and 3 bases respectively, with 17 bases between them. The CDR3 consists of 14 residues. Germline V gene sequence: CDR1 DFQATT, CDR2 SNEGSKA (reference sequence). The CDR3 coding sequence is TGCAGTGCTTCGGGAGACTATTCACTCTACGAGCAGTACTTC. Protein sequence: CSASGDYSLYEQYF.

This clonotype was seen ten or more times. This rearrangement joins TRBV10-3 to TRBJ1-1, with TRBD1 identical over 7 bases. Germline trimming cut 9 bases from V and 1 base from J; bases unmatched to any gene: 5. Per germline, CDR1 ENHRY and CDR2 SYGVKD. This CDR3 region has 13 residues. For the CDR3, the DNA is TGTGCCATTAGGACAGGACAGAACACTGAAGCTTTCTTT. This encodes CAIRTGQNTEAFF.

This clonotype turned up a few times. J is TRBJ2-3 and V is TRBV7-2; D possibly corresponds to TRBD1 (5 bases). V lost 1 base, J lost 4 bases, and 12 bases lay in between. Per germline, CDR1 SGHTA and CDR2 FQGNSA. The CDR3 sequence is 15 residues long. CDR3 sequence: CASSLGAVGPDTQYF. The CDR3 DNA reads TGTGCCAGCAGCTTAGGGGCCGTGGGGCCAGATACGCAGTATTTT.

V is TRBV12-3 or TRBV12-4 and J is TRBJ2-7, with D perhaps TRBD1 (6 bases). This CDR3 comprises 13 residues. Trimming removed 7 bases at V and 1 base at J, with 11 bases between. The DNA of the CDR3 is TGTGCCAGCACCGTGACAGGATCCTACGAGCAGTACTTC. Translated, it gives CASTVTGSYEQYF.

This clonotype appeared many times. V is TRBV12-3 or TRBV12-4 and J is TRBJ2-2; D not certain. The germline V and J ends were trimmed by 2 bases and 8 bases, with 3 bases remaining between them. The CDR3 has 11 residues. The CDR3 spells CASSLRGELFF. The DNA of the CDR3 is TGTGCCAGCAGTTTAAGGGGGGAGCTGTTTTTT.

The J gene is TRBJ2-7, the V gene TRBV7-2; possibly TRBD2 for D (6 bases). The CDR3 consists of 14 residues. The germline V and J ends were trimmed by 5 bases and 3 bases, with 14 bases remaining between them. In germline, CDR1 is SGHTA, CDR2 FQGNSA. In DNA, the CDR3 is TGTGCCAGCAGCGTAGTCGGGCGGGACTACGAGCAGTACTTC. Protein: CASSVVGRDYEQYF.

This clonotype was seen ten or more times. DNA for the CDR3: TGTGCCTGGAGTTACGGACAGGGGGACATTCAGTACTTC. This encodes CAWSYGQGDIQYF. The chain employs TRBV30 and TRBJ2-4, with TRBD1 matching over 10 bases. Per germline, CDR1 GTSNPN and CDR2 SVGIG (reference sequence). V trimming: 2 bases; J trimming: 8 bases; junction bases outside the gene matches: 3. This CDR3 contains 13 residues.

This clonotype was found a few times. This chain links TRBV6-2 or TRBV6-3 with TRBJ2-5; D gene ambiguous. The CDR3 contains 13 residues. The germline gives CDR1 MNHEY, CDR2 SVGEGT. Trimming left V 8 bases short and J 3 bases short, with 13 bases between. DNA of the CDR3: TGTGCCAGCCTCACCGCATGGGAAGAGACCCAGTACTTC. It codes for CASLTAWEETQYF.

Ten or more counts support this clonotype. The chain joins TRBV29-1 to TRBJ2-3, with D maybe TRBD2 (6 bases). V was cut by 8 bases and J by 10 bases, with 13 bases left in between. The CDR3 has 10 residues. CDR1 is SQVTM, CDR2 ANQGSEA, per germline. The CDR3 loop is CSFLALAQYF. In DNA form, the CDR3 reads TGCAGCTTTCTAGCGTTAGCGCAGTATTTT.